The sequence of this T cell receptor beta chain was determined in a study of blood T cell repertoires in COVID-19 (dated by TCRdb to 2020 to 2022). A note on the overall study: The collaborator samples originated in the United States, Italy and Spain and spanned the acute and convalescent phases of COVID-19. The samples were drawn from the first 160 participants of the ongoing ImmuneRACE study and from about 1,200 subjects provided by 6 global collaborators. The sample metadata nearly always contained a de-identified subject ID, COVID-19 status, age in years and sex. Where HLA class I and class II types were available, the types were taken from metadata supplied by the sample provider, not from assay-based typing. The repertoires were released in a freely available public database meant as a resource for research on the immune response to SARS-CoV-2. The prospective study material was composed of cDNA or gDNA derived from T cells, B-cell-depleted T cells, or PBMCs. Deeply sampled blood TCRbeta repertoires from subjects exposed to, actively infected with, or recovered from COVID-19 were included in the dataset. Paper-wide results and their limitations: The amount of clinical and demographic metadata varied by source and participant and was provided uncurated.

CDR1 and CDR2 were assigned from the germline V gene as SGHAT and FQNNGV. Deletion took 5 bases off V and 14 bases off J, with a span of 19 bases between the germline ends. The CDR3, from cysteine to phenylalanine, totals 14 residues. The sequence is cut down to CDR3 DNA, 42 bases in frame from base 1. The immunoSEQ Assay, a bias-controlled multiplex PCR, was used to amplify TCRbeta CDR3 regions from genomic DNA. Turning to the authors' computational methods: Nucleated cell counts per sample were estimated from amplification of reference gene primers within the assay. To quantify the absolute abundance of each unique TCRbeta CDR3 rearrangement, sequence reads were collapsed and filtered. Productive Simpson clonality was computed per sample as the square root of Simpson's diversity index over productive rearrangements. TCRdb's version of the immuneACCESS table is confined to in-frame rearrangements and falls short of the full clone set. An unresolved V gene accounts for under half of the shortfall where checked; the remainder is of unknown origin. That table is the source of V, J and clone size, and D and trimming were worked out from the DNA. The sample records 25,000 or so clones, around 90% of which are singletons. The top ten hold 2.5% to 3.5% of the sample.

Whole blood was collected in K2EDTA tubes by collaborating institutions according to the institutions' own protocols. Collaborator samples were shipped for TCRbeta analysis as frozen whole blood, isolated PBMCs, or DNA extracted from either sample type. A word on this clone: Its antigen is currently not known. No qualities accompany the bases; no much larger clone lies one base away.

This clonotype was obtained from a human donor in a cohort sampled during active COVID-19. The material sequenced was peripheral blood. The chain joins TRBV11-2 to TRBJ1-6; the D gene cannot be resolved reliably. The DNA sequence is given as TGTGCCAGCAGCCGAGAGACCGGAGTCAAAGCCCTCCACTTT. This is translated as CASSRETGVKALHF.